Presented here are 6 T cell receptor beta chains from one specimen sequenced in a study of T cell repertoires in cytomegalovirus infection. TCRdb used MiXCR to reprocess the reads, holding one entry per CDR3 protein. The table shows around 280,000 distinct CDR3 sequences, with roughly a tenth occurring only once. The sample comprised PBMCs. The receptors were sampled from a human donor in good health (CMV status not recorded). Some clones in this sample may be carry-over from other donors' samples.

J is TRBJ1-2 and V is TRBV13; D remains unclear. V lost 2 bases, J lost 3 bases, and 7 bases lay in between. The CDR3 contains 13 residues. In germline, CDR1 is PRHDT, CDR2 FYEKMQ (reference sequence). CDR3 bases: TGTGCCAGCAGCTTATCAGAAGACTATGGCTACACCTTC. Translation: CASSLSEDYGYTF. The full variable domain, rest sourced from reference TRBV13 and TRBJ1-2, is AAGVIQSPRHLIKEKRETATLKCYPIPRHDTVYWYQQGPGQDPQFLISFYEKMQSDKGSIPDRFSAQQFSDYHSELNMSSLELGDSALYFCASSLSEDYGYTFGSGTRLTVV.

This clonotype has a count of ten or more. The J gene is TRBJ1-6, the V gene TRBV7-2; D may be TRBD1 (5 bases). Trimming pared 1 base from V and 8 bases from J, leaving 12 bases between. Looked up from germline, CDR1 is SGHTA and CDR2 is FQGNSA. The CDR3 is 15 amino acids. CDR3 sequence reads: CASSLVGGADSPLHF. The CDR3 DNA reads as TGTGCCAGCAGCTTAGTGGGAGGGGCCGATTCACCCCTCCACTTT.

This clonotype was picked up many times. This sequence joins TRBV6-1 and TRBJ1-1; D not resolved. Deletions cut 7 bases from V and 1 base from J, with 4 bases between. The CDR3 runs 11 residues. The germline gives CDR1 MNHNS, CDR2 SASEGT. The CDR3 protein is CASTKNTEAFF. In nucleotides, the CDR3 is TGTGCCAGCACTAAGAACACTGAAGCTTTCTTT.

At least ten counts were recorded for this clonotype. This chain links TRBV28 with TRBJ1-6; no clear D gene. Trimming left V 4 bases short and J 2 bases short, with 9 bases between. The CDR3 is made up of 15 amino acids. Germline V gene data show CDR1 as MDHEN and CDR2 as SYDVKM. Here the CDR3 DNA reads TGTGCCAGCAGTTCGACGCGCACCTATAATTCACCCCTCCACTTT. Amino acids: CASSSTRTYNSPLHF.

At least ten counts were recorded for this clonotype. The chain recombines TRBV6-2 or TRBV6-3 with TRBJ2-1; D gene uncertain. The V gene's germline CDR1 is MNHEY and CDR2 SVGEGT. There are 14 residues in the CDR3. Trimming stripped 10 bases from V and 2 bases from J, with 15 bases between. CDR3 sequence: CATGPSGPYNEQFF. CDR3 in DNA: TGTGCCACCGGGCCCTCTGGCCCCTACAATGAGCAGTTCTTC.

This clonotype was counted many times. V and J are TRBV12-3 or TRBV12-4 and TRBJ2-1; no firm D call. The V end was cut by 4 bases, the J end by 7 bases, with 20 bases between. The CDR3 runs to 16 residues. The CDR3 region is CASSSPRTALRNEQFF. CDR3 DNA: TGTGCCAGCAGTTCCCCTAGGACGGCTTTGAGGAATGAGCAGTTCTTC.